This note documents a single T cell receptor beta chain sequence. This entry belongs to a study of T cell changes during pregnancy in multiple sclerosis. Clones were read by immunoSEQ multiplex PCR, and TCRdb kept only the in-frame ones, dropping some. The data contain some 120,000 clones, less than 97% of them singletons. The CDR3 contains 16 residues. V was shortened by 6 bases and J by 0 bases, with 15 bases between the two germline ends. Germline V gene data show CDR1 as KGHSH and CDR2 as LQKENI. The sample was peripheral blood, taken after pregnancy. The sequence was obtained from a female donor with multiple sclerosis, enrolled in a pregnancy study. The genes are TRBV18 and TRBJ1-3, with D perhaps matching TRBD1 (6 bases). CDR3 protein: CASSTPPGVSGNTIYF. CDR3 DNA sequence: TGTGCCAGCTCTACCCCCCCAGGGGTCTCTGGAAACACCATATATTTT.